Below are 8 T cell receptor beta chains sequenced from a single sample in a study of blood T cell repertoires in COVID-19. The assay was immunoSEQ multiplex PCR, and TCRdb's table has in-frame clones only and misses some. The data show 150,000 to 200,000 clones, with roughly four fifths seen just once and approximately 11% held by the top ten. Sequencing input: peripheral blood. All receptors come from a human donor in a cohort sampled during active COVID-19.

The CDR3 spells CASSLQGGEQFF. The CDR3 nucleotides are TGTGCCAGCAGCTTACAGGGAGGTGAGCAGTTCTTC. The chain carries TRBV7-9 and TRBJ2-1; TRBD2 is a possible D gene (6 bases). Germline CDR1 SEHNR, CDR2 FQNEAQ (reference sequence). V was cut by 2 bases and J by 9 bases, with 8 bases left in between. The CDR3 runs to 12 residues.

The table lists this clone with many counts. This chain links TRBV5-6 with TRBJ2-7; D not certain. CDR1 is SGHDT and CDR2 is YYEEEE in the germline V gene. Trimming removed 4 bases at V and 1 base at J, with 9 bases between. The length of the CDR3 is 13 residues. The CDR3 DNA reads TGTGCCAGCAGCCTCGACGGGTCCTACGAGCAGTACTTC. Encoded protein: CASSLDGSYEQYF.

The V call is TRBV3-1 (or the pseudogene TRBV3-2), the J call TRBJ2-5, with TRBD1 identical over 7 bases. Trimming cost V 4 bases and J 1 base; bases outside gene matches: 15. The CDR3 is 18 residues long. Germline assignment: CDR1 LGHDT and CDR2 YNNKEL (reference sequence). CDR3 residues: CASSPGQVAPKIQETQYF. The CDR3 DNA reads TGTGCCAGCAGCCCTGGACAGGTCGCCCCCAAGATCCAAGAGACCCAGTACTTC.

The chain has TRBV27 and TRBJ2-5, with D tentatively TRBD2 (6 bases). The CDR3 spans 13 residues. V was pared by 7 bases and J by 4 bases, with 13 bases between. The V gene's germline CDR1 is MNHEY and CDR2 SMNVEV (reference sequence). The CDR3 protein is CASTEGGVETQYF. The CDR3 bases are TGTGCCAGCACTGAGGGAGGCGTAGAGACCCAGTACTTC.

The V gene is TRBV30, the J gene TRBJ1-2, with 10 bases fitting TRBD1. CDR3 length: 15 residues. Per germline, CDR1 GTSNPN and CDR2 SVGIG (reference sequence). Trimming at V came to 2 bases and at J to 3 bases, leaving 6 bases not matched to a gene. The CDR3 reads CAWSPKTGGYYGYTF. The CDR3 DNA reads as TGTGCCTGGAGTCCCAAGACAGGGGGCTACTATGGCTACACCTTC.

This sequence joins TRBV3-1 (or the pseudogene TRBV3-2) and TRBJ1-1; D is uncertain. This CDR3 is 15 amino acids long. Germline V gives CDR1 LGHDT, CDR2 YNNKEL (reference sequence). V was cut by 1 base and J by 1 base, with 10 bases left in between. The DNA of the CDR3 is TGTGCCAGCAGCCAAGGAGGTCGGGGGAACACTGAAGCTTTCTTT. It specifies CASSQGGRGNTEAFF.

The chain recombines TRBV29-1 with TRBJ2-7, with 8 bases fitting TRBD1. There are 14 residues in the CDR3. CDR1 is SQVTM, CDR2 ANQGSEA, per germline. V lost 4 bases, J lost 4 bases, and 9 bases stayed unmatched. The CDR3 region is CSVVGRQGAYEQYF. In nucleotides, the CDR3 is TGCAGCGTTGTAGGTCGCCAGGGGGCGTACGAGCAGTACTTC.

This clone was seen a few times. CDR3 coding DNA: TGCGCCAGCAGCTTGTCTTCTAGCGGGAGACCGTTCTTC. Its protein product is CASSLSSSGRPFF. V gene TRBV5-1 combines with J gene TRBJ2-1; 10 positions match TRBD2. V gave up 1 base and J gave up 15 bases; unmatched junction bases: 7. The CDR3 consists of 13 residues. CDR1 and CDR2 from the germline V gene are SGHRS and YFSETQ.